The T cell receptor (beta chain) described here comes from a study of blood T cell repertoires in COVID-19 (TCRdb year 2020). Regarding the research as a whole: Samples covering the acute and convalescent phases of COVID-19 were provided by collaborators in the United States, Italy and Spain. A de-identified subject ID, COVID-19 status, age in years and sex were almost always included in the sample metadata. Deeply sampled blood TCRbeta repertoires from subjects exposed to, actively infected with, or recovered from COVID-19 were included in the dataset. The material from the prospective study consisted of cDNA or gDNA derived from T cells, B-cell-depleted T cells, or PBMCs. The samples were drawn from two sources: the first 160 participants of the ongoing ImmuneRACE study, and fewer than 1,500 subjects contributed by 6 global collaborators. The repertoires were released in a freely available public database intended as a resource for research on the immune response to SARS-CoV-2. Where available, HLA class I and class II types were obtained from metadata supplied by the sample provider rather than from assay-based typing.

TCRbeta CDR3 regions were amplified from genomic DNA by means of the immunoSEQ Assay, a bias-controlled multiplex PCR. Per the authors' processing: The number of nucleated cells in each sample was estimated by amplification of reference gene primers within the assay. Sequence reads were collapsed and filtered to measure the absolute abundance of every unique TCRbeta CDR3 rearrangement. Productive Simpson clonality was computed per sample as the square root of Simpson's diversity index over productive rearrangements. TCRdb holds this immuneACCESS table with in-frame rearrangements only. Some clones are missing; in checked studies, unresolved V genes explain under half, and the rest has no known cause. From that table come the V and J calls and clone size; the DNA was used to work out D and trimming. The sample table records around 240,000 clones; around 83% of these occur just once. 6.5% to 9% of the sample belongs to the ten largest clones.

Beyond this particular receptor, the publication reports: Clinical and demographic metadata were provided uncurated, with the amount varying by source and participant.

Whole blood was collected in K2EDTA tubes by collaborating institutions according to the institutions' own protocols. For TCRbeta analysis, collaborators shipped samples in one of three forms: frozen whole blood, isolated PBMCs, or DNA extracted from either of those sample types. The junction carries 10 bases between V and J, which are trimmed by 7 bases and 0 bases respectively. From its cysteine to its phenylalanine, the CDR3 spans 14 amino acids. The read is trimmed to its CDR3 DNA, 42 bases read in frame from base 1. CDR1 and CDR2, per the germline V gene, are SNHLY and FYNNEI. As to this clone: Its specific antigen is unknown. Base quality data are lacking; no much larger clone is found one base away.

The sequence came from a woman in her forties or fifties with acute or convalescent COVID-19. Sequencing used peripheral blood. The sequence is built from TRBV2 and TRBJ1-3; the D gene lacks a confident call. The CDR3 in this case is CASTRQASGNTIYF. The DNA sequence is as follows: TGTGCCAGCACCCGTCAGGCCTCTGGAAACACCATATATTTT.